This TCR beta chain stems from a study of graft-versus-host responses after intestinal transplantation. This table comes from immunoSEQ multiplex PCR, and its TCRdb copy is limited to in-frame clones, with some not included. The sample includes about 24,000 clones, approximately 40% of them seen just once. V gave up 3 bases and J gave up 8 bases, with 10 bases separating them. This CDR3 is 12 amino acids long. From germline, CDR1 is MNHEY and CDR2 SVGAGI. Overall study results and limits: Marrow from the recipient contained GvH clones, some of which had appeared first in ileum or blood.

The receptor was isolated from a human patient who received an intestinal transplant. This chain uses TRBV6-5 with TRBJ1-1; weak D call: TRBD1 (5 bases). Material: alloreactive CD4+ T cells from a mixed lymphocyte reaction culture, obtained before intestinal transplant. Subset of the sample: CFSE-low proliferating T cells sorted from roughly six-day pre-transplant mixed lymphocyte reaction (GvH or HvG direction). CDR3: CASSYTQGEAFF. The CDR3 DNA sequence: TGTGCCAGCAGTTATACGCAGGGCGAAGCTTTCTTT.